The 15 T cell receptor beta chains presented below share a single source sample, sequenced in a study of read filtering for tumor transcriptome and immune sequencing. From 350 to 500 ng of RNA, a library with molecular barcoded alpha/delta and beta/gamma adaptors was made. TCRdb ran MiXCR on the reads and lists one entry per CDR3 protein. This sample yields more than 55,000 distinct CDR3 sequences, of which 20% to 25% are seen a single time; roughly 15% belongs to the top ten. The sequencing input was a population of CD138-negative cells sorted from bone marrow. These receptors were collected from a donor at least 40 years old with multiple myeloma.

The CDR3 bases are TGTGCCAGCTCACATGCCGGGACGAACACCTACAATGAGCAGTTCTTC. Amino acids: CASSHAGTNTYNEQFF. The chain joins TRBV18 to TRBJ2-1; the D call may be TRBD1 or TRBD2 (5 bases each). Germline CDR1 and CDR2: KGHSH and LQKENI. V lost 4 bases to trimming and J lost 2 bases, with 15 bases between them. The CDR3 contains 16 residues.

In the case of this clonotype: Just one base apart from a much larger clone, this may be a read error. Because it lacks the conserved phenylalanine or tryptophan at the end, this CDR3 is likely a read error. The V call is TRBV24-1, the J call TRBJ2-3; the D is unclear. Trimming removed 1 base from V and 1 base from J, with 11 bases in between. Germline V gene lookup returns CDR1 KGHDR and CDR2 SFDVKD. The CDR3 contains 16 residues. The CDR3 DNA sequence: TGTGCCACCAGTGATTTAAAGTCAGGCGGCACAGATACGCAGTATCTT. Translation gives CATSDLKSGGTDTQYL.

Comments on this clonotype: A junction boundary mismatches the germline segment, possibly from a read error. This sequence joins TRBV6-5 and TRBJ2-3, with TRBD1 matching 8 bases. CDR3 size: 17 residues. Germline CDR1 is MNHEY and CDR2 is SVGAGI. The CDR3 here is CASSHSTGQGAGDTQYF. The CDR3, as DNA: TGTGCCAGCAGTCACTCGACTGGCCAGGGGGCGGGAGATACGCAGTATTTT.

This sequence joins TRBV10-1 and TRBJ1-3; no clear D gene. Germline loops: CDR1 WNHNN, CDR2 SYGVQD (reference sequence). V lost 10 bases and J lost 2, with 12 bases in between. The CDR3 is made up of 13 amino acids. CDR3 amino acids: CATSRMAGNTIYF. CDR3 coding DNA: TGCGCCACCTCACGCATGGCTGGAAACACCATATATTTT.

This clonotype occurred a few times. A much larger clone lies a single base off, so this may be a read error. The rearrangement links TRBV10-3 to TRBJ2-7; no definite D call. CDR3 length: 11 amino acids. V dropped 2 bases and J dropped 2 bases, with 1 base sitting between them. Germline lookup yields CDR1 ENHRY and CDR2 SYGVKD. DNA for the CDR3: TGTGCCATCAGTGAGACCTACGAGCAGTACTTC. Protein sequence: CAISETYEQYF.

The sample holds many counts of this clonotype. The chain is built from TRBV11-2 and TRBJ2-2; D call uncertain. Between the trimmed V and J ends, which lost 5 bases and 8 bases, there was a span of 18 bases. Germline loops: CDR1 SGHAT, CDR2 FQNNGV. The CDR3 length is 15 residues. The DNA for the CDR3 is TGTGCCAGCAGCCCGAGCGTAAAGCGCTTGGGGGAGCTGTTTTTT. It yields the protein CASSPSVKRLGELFF.

This clonotype was counted ten times or more. The CDR3 here is CASRASGMETQYF. The CDR3 region has the DNA TGTGCCAGCAGGGCTAGCGGGATGGAGACCCAGTACTTC. The V call is TRBV25-1, the J call TRBJ2-5; 9 bases line up with TRBD2. The CDR3 has 13 residues. V lost 6 bases and J lost 5; bases outside the gene matches: 4. Per the germline V gene, CDR1 is MGHDK and CDR2 is SYGVNS. The full variable domain, rest sourced from reference TRBV25-1 and TRBJ2-5, is EADIYQTPRYLVIGTGKKITLECSQTMGHDKMYWYQQDPGMELHLIHYSYGVNSTEKGDLSSESTVSRIRTEHFPLTLESARPSHTSQYLCASRASGMETQYFGPGTRLLVL.

This clonotype was seen a handful of times. This chain uses TRBV20-1 with TRBJ2-7; D might be TRBD2 (7 bases). The CDR3 runs to 16 residues. Per germline, CDR1 DFQATT and CDR2 SNEGSKA (reference sequence). Between the trimmed V and J ends, which lost 5 bases and 0 bases, there was a span of 20 bases. CDR3 sequence: CSAHRGRGGGSYEQYF. Here the CDR3 DNA reads TGCAGTGCTCACCGGGGGCGGGGCGGGGGCTCCTACGAGCAGTACTTC.

As regards this clonotype: Just one base apart from a much larger clone, this may be a read error. The chain carries TRBV7-9 and TRBJ1-1, with a weak D call TRBD1 (5 bases). Per germline, CDR1 SEHNR and CDR2 FQNEAQ (reference sequence). The CDR3 has 14 residues. In DNA form, the CDR3 reads TGTGCCAGCAGCTTAGCGGGGCGCAACACTGAAGCTTCCTTT. Translated: CASSLAGRNTEASF. The entire variable domain, with the rest obtained from reference TRBV7-9 and TRBJ1-1, is as follows: DTGVSQNPRHKITKRGQNVTFRCDPISEHNRLYWYRQTLGQGPEFLTYFQNEAQLEKSRLLSDRFSAERPKGSFSTLEIQRTEQGDSAMYLCASSLAGRNTEASFGQGTRLTVV.

There are a few counts of this clonotype. This chain joins TRBV29-1 and TRBJ1-2, with D maybe TRBD1 (5 bases). Germline CDR1 reads SQVTM; CDR2 reads ANQGSEA. The ends were cut back, 3 bases at V and 2 bases at J, with 7 bases in the middle. The CDR3 extends over 12 amino acids. Written as DNA, the CDR3 is TGCAGCGTTGAGGACACCAACTATGGCTACACCTTC. Translated: CSVEDTNYGYTF.

Details on this clonotype: This may arise from a read error, as a much more abundant clone is one base away. The chain combines TRBV30 with TRBJ2-1; TRBD2 aligns across 10 bases. With 2 bases clipped from V and 2 bases from J, the junction kept 9 bases outside the gene matches. CDR1 is GTSNPN, CDR2 SVGIG, per germline (reference sequence). The length of the CDR3 is 17 residues. The CDR3 coding sequence is TGTGCCTGGAGTCGAGGGACTAGCGCGAGCCCCTACAATGAGCAGTTCTTC. It codes for CAWSRGTSASPYNEQFF. The complete variable domain, with remaining parts taken from reference TRBV30 and TRBJ2-1, reads SQTIHQWPATLVQPVGSPLSLECTVEGTSNPNLYWYRQAAGRGLQLLFYSVGIGQISSEVPQNLSASRPQDRQFILSSKKLLLSDSGFYLCAWSRGTSASPYNEQFFGPGTRLTVL.

The chain uses TRBV5-1 and TRBJ2-1, with TRBD1 as a possible D gene (6 bases). Germline CDR1 and CDR2: SGHRS and YFSETQ. Deletions cut 5 bases from V and 0 bases from J, with 15 bases between. This CDR3 comprises 16 residues. For the CDR3, the DNA is TGCGCCAGCAGTTGCTACAGGGTGAGCTCCTACAATGAGCAGTTCTTC. This encodes CASSCYRVSSYNEQFF.

V and J are TRBV20-1 and TRBJ2-6; D is undetermined. V shed 1 base and J shed 4 bases, with 8 bases lying between them. Germline-derived CDR1 and CDR2 are DFQATT and SNEGSKA (reference sequence). CDR3 size: 14 residues. The CDR3: CSARVTTGANVLTF. The CDR3 nucleotides read TGCAGTGCTAGAGTTACTACCGGGGCCAACGTCCTGACTTTC.

This clonotype was recorded a few times. The chain combines TRBV7-9 with TRBJ1-5; D ambiguous. The V end was cut by 6 bases, the J end by 7 bases, with 10 bases between. Per the germline V gene, CDR1 is SEHNR and CDR2 is FQNEAQ (reference sequence). This CDR3 is built from 12 residues. CDR3 amino acids: CASSFGIQPQHF. The CDR3 bases are TGTGCCAGCAGTTTCGGGATCCAGCCCCAGCATTTT.

This clonotype was counted at least ten times. The chain is built from TRBV18 and TRBJ1-1; D is unclear. V was clipped by 2 bases and J by 1 base, with 5 bases between them. Per germline, CDR1 KGHSH and CDR2 LQKENI. This CDR3 has 13 amino acids. CDR3 loop: CASSPDQNTEAFF. The CDR3 DNA reads TGTGCCAGCTCACCAGACCAGAACACTGAAGCTTTCTTT.